This TCR beta chain derives from a study of breast tumors, draining lymph nodes, adjacent tissues. Findings and limits, study-wide: Data only fit, rather than demonstrated, lymph node origin of most tumor T cells. The data were judged consistent with most tumor T cells coming from lymph node and expanding in tumor. Tumor TCR diversity was below lymph nodes but above nontumor tissue.

This clonotype has a count of ten or more. Its antigen is currently unknown. There are 15 residues in the CDR3. The germline V gene encodes CDR1 SGHTA and CDR2 FQGNSA. J gave up 7 bases and V 1 base, and 5 bases lay outside the gene matches. TCRdb redid the calling of the multiplex PCR reads with MiXCR, one entry per CDR3 protein. Among approximately 52,000 distinct CDR3 sequences listed, roughly 41% were seen once. The sequence was obtained from a female donor with breast cancer. Some clones in this sample may be carry-over from other donors' samples. The V gene is TRBV7-2, the J gene TRBJ2-1; 9 nucleotides line up with TRBD2. Sequenced input: breast tumor tissue. CDR3 in amino acids: CASSLEGLAANEQFF. The CDR3 DNA reads as TGTGCCAGCAGCTTAGAGGGACTAGCTGCAAATGAGCAGTTCTTC.